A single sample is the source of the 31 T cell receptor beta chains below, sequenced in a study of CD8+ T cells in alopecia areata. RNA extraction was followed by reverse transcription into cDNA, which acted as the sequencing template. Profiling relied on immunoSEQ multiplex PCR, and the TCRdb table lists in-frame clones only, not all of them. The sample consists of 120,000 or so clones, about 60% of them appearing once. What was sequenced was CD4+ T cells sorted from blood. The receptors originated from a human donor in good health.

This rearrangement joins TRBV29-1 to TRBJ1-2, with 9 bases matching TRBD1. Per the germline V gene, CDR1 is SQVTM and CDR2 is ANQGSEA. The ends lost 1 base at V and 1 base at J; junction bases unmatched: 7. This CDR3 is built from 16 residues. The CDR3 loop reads CSVEGGGQGFNYGYTF. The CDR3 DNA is TGCAGCGTTGAAGGTGGGGGACAGGGCTTTAACTATGGCTACACCTTC.

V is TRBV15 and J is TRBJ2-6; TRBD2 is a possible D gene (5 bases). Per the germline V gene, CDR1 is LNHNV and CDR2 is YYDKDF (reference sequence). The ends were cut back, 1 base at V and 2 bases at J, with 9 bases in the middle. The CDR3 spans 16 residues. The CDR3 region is CATSRVRGTGANVLTF. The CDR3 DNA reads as TGTGCCACCAGCAGAGTTCGGGGAACTGGGGCCAACGTCCTGACTTTC.

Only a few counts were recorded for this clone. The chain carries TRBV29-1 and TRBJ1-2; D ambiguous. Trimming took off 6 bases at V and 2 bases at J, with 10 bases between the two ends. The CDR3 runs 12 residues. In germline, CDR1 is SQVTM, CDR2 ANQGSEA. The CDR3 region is CSVPLGNYGYTF. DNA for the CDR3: TGCAGCGTGCCTCTGGGGAACTATGGCTACACCTTC.

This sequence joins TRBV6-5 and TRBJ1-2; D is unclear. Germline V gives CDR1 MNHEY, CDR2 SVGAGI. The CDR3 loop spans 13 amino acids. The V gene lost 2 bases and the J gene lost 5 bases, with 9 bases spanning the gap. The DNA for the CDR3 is TGTGCCAGCAGTTACGATGACGAGTATGGCTACACCTTC. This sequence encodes CASSYDDEYGYTF.

The CDR3 is CASSKRQGSNEQFF. In nucleotides, the CDR3 is TGTGCCAGCAGTAAACGACAGGGGTCGAATGAGCAGTTCTTC. The rearrangement links TRBV27 to TRBJ2-1; 8 bases are a match to TRBD1. This CDR3 contains 14 residues. J gave up 7 bases and V 5 bases, and 7 bases lay outside the gene matches. From germline, CDR1 is MNHEY and CDR2 SMNVEV (reference sequence).

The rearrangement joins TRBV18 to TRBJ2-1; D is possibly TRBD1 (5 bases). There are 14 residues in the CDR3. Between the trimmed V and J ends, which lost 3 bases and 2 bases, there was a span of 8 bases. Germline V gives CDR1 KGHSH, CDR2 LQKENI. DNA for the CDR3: TGTGCCAGCTCACCCCCGACAGCCTACAATGAGCAGTTCTTC. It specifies CASSPPTAYNEQFF. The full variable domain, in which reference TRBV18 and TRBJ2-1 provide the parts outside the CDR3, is NAGVMQNPRHLVRRRGQEARLRCSPMKGHSHVYWYRQLPEEGLKFMVYLQKENIIDESGMPKERFSAEFPKEGPSILRIQQVVRGDSAAYFCASSPPTAYNEQFFGPGTRLTVL.

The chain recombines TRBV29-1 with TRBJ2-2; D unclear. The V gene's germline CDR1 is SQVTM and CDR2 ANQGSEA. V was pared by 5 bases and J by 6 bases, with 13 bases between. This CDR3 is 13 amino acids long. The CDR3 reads CSVLVRVSGELFF. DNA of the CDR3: TGCAGCGTTCTCGTCCGGGTCTCCGGGGAGCTGTTTTTT.

The CDR3 spells CAISQESGSPLHF. In nucleotides, the CDR3 is TGTGCCATCAGTCAGGAGTCGGGATCACCCCTCCACTTT. V usage is TRBV10-3 and J usage is TRBJ1-6, with D uncertain. CDR1 and CDR2 (germline): ENHRY, SYGVKD. Trimming left V 5 bases short and J 10 bases short, with 12 bases between. The CDR3 covers 13 residues.

In DNA form, the CDR3 reads TGCGCCAGCAGCTTGTTAACAGGCCAAGAGACCCAGTACTTC. Amino acids: CASSLLTGQETQYF. The chain links TRBV5-1 to TRBJ2-5; the D gene is possibly TRBD1 (5 bases). This CDR3 is 14 amino acids long. Per the germline V gene, CDR1 is SGHRS and CDR2 is YFSETQ. The V end was cut by 1 base, the J end by 1 base, with 8 bases between.

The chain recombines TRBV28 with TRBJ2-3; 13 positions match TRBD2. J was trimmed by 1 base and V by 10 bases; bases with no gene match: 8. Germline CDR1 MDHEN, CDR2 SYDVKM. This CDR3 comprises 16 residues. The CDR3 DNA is TGTGCCATAACTAGCGGGGGGGCCGAGGGCACAGATACGCAGTATTTT. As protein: CAITSGGAEGTDTQYF. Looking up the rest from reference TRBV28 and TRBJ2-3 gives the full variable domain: DVKVTQSSRYLVKRTGEKVFLECVQDMDHENMFWYRQDPGLGLRLIYFSYDVKMKEKGDIPEGYSVSREKKERFSLILESASTNQTSMYLCAITSGGAEGTDTQYFGPGTRLTVL.

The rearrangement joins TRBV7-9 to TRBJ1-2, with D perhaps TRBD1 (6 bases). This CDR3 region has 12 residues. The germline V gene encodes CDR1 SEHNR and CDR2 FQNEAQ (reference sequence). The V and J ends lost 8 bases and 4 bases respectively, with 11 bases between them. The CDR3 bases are TGTGCCAGCCACAGGGAGTCCTATGGCTACACCTTC. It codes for CASHRESYGYTF.

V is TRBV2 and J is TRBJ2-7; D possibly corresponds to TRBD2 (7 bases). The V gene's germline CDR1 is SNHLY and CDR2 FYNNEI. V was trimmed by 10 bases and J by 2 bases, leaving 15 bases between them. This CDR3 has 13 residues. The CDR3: CATAGDKTYEQYF. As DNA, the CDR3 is TGTGCCACCGCGGGGGACAAGACCTACGAGCAGTACTTC.

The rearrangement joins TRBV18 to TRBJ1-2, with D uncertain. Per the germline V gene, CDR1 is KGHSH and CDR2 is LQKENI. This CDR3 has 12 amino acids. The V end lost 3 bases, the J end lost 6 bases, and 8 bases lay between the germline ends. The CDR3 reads CASSPQRNGYTF. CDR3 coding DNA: TGTGCCAGCTCACCCCAGCGGAATGGCTACACCTTC.

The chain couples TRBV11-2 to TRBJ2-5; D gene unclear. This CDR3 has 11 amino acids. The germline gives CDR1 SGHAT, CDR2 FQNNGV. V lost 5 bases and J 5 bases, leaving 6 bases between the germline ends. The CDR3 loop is CASSPHETQYF. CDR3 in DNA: TGTGCCAGCAGCCCTCACGAGACCCAGTACTTC.

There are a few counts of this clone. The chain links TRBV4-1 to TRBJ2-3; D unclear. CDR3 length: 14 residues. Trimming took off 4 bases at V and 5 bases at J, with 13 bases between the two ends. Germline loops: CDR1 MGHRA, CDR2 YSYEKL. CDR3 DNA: TGCGCCAGCAGCCCGCCGGCGATGAAAGATACGCAGTATTTT. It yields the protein CASSPPAMKDTQYF.

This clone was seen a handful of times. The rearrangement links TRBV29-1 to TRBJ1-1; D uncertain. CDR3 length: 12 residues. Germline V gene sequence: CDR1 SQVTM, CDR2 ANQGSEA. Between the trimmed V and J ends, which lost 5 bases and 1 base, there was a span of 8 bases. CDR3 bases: TGCAGCGTTCAACATAGGAACACTGAAGCTTTCTTT. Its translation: CSVQHRNTEAFF.

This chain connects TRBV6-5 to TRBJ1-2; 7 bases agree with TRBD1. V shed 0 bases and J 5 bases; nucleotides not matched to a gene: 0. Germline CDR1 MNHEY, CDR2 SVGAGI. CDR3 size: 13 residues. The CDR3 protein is CASSYSGQYGYTF. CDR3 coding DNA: TGTGCCAGCAGTTACTCGGGACAGTATGGCTACACCTTC.

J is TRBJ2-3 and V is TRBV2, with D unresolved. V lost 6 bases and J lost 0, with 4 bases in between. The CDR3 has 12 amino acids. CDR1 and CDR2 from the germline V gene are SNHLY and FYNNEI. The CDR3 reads CASSPSTDTQYF. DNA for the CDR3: TGTGCCAGCAGCCCGAGCACAGATACGCAGTATTTT.

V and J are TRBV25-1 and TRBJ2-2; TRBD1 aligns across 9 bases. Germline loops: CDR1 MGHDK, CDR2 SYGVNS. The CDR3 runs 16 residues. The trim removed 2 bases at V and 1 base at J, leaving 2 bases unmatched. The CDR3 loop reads CASSEPGQGNTGELFF. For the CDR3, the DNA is TGTGCCAGCAGTGAACCGGGACAGGGGAACACCGGGGAGCTGTTTTTT.

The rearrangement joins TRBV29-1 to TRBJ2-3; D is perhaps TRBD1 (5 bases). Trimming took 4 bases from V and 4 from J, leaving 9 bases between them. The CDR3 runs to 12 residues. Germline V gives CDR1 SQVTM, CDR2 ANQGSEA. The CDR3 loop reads CSVAMGPDTQYF. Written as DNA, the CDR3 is TGCAGCGTTGCAATGGGGCCAGATACGCAGTATTTT.

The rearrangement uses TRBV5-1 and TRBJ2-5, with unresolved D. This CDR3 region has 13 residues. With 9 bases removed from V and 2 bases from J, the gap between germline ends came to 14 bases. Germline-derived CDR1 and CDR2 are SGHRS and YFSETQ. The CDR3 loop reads CATAAGSQETQYF. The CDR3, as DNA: TGCGCCACCGCGGCAGGTTCTCAAGAGACCCAGTACTTC.

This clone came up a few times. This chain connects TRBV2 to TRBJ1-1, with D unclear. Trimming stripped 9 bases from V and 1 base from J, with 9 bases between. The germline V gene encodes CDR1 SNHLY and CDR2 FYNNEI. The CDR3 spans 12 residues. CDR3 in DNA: TGTGCCAGGCAAGACCCGAACACTGAAGCTTTCTTT. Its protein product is CARQDPNTEAFF.

This CDR3 is CSVGTSIQETQYF. As DNA, the CDR3 is TGCAGCGTTGGGACTAGCATCCAAGAGACCCAGTACTTC. J is TRBJ2-5 and V is TRBV29-1; 8 bases are a match to TRBD2. The germline CDR1 and CDR2 sequences are SQVTM and ANQGSEA. V was pared by 4 bases and J by 1 base, with 2 bases of the junction left unmatched. The CDR3 has 13 residues.

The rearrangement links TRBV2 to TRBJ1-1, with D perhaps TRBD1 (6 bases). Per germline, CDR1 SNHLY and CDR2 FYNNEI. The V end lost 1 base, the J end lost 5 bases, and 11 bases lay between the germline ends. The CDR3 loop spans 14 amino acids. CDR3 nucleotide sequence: TGTGCCAGCAGTGAAGACAGGGCAAGTACTGAAGCTTTCTTT. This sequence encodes CASSEDRASTEAFF.

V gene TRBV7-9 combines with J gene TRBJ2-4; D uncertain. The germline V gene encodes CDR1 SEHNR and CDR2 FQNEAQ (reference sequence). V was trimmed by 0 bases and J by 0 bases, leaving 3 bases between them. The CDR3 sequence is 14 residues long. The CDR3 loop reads CASSLAGAKNIQYF. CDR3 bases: TGTGCCAGCAGCTTAGCGGGAGCCAAAAACATTCAGTACTTC.

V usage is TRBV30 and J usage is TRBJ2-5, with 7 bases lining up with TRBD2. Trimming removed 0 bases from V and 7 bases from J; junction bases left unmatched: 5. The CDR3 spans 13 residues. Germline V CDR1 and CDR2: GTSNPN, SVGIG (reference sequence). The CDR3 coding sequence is TGTGCCTGGAGTGTGGGGGGGGTTAGGACCCAGTACTTC. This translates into CAWSVGGVRTQYF.

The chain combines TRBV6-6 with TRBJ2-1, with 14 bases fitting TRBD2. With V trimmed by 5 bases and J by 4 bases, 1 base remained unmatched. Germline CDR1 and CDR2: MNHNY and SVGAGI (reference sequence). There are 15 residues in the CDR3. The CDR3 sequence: CASSGTSGGYNEQFF. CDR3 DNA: TGTGCCAGCAGTGGGACTAGCGGGGGTTACAATGAGCAGTTCTTC.

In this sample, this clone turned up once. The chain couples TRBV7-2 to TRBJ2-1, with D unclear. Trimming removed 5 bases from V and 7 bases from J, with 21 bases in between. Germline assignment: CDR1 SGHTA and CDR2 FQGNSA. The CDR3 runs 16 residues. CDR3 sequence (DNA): TGTGCCAGCAGCGCCCAGACCCTACGTCGATGGAATGAGCAGTTCTTC. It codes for CASSAQTLRRWNEQFF. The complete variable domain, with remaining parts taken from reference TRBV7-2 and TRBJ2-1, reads GAGVSQSPSNKVTEKGKDVELRCDPISGHTALYWYRQSLGQGLEFLIYFQGNSAPDKSGLPSDRFSAERTGGSVSTLTIQRTQQEDSAVYLCASSAQTLRRWNEQFFGPGTRLTVL.

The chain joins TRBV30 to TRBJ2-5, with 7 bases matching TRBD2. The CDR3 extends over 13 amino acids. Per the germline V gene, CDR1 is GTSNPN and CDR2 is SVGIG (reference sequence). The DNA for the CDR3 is TGTGCGTTGGGGGTGCGGGGGCAAGAGACCCAGTACTTC. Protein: CALGVRGQETQYF.

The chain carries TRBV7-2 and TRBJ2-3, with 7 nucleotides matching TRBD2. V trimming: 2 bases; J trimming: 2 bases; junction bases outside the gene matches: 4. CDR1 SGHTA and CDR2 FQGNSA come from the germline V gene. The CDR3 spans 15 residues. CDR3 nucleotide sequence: TGTGCCAGCAGCTTAAAAGCGGGGCTCACAGATACGCAGTATTTT. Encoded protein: CASSLKAGLTDTQYF. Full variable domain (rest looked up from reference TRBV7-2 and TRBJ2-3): GAGVSQSPSNKVTEKGKDVELRCDPISGHTALYWYRQSLGQGLEFLIYFQGNSAPDKSGLPSDRFSAERTGGSVSTLTIQRTQQEDSAVYLCASSLKAGLTDTQYFGPGTRLTVL.

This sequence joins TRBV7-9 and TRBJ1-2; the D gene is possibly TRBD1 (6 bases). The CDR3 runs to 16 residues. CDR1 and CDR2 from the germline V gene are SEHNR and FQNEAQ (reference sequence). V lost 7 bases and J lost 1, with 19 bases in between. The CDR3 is CASIAPGTGNNYGYTF. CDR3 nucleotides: TGTGCCAGCATCGCTCCGGGAACAGGGAATAACTATGGCTACACCTTC.